The next 5 T cell receptor beta chains were all read from a single sample in a study of cytomegalovirus exposure and HLA in healthy donors. The primer mix had 60 Vbeta and 13 Jbeta primers. The assay was immunoSEQ multiplex PCR, and TCRdb's table has in-frame clones only and misses some. The table lists 200,000 to 250,000 clones, 82% of them singletons, with 0.5% to 0.7% in the top ten. The sequenced sample consisted of PBMCs. Every receptor here comes from a woman in her thirties or forties in good health and CMV-seronegative.

The J gene is TRBJ2-7, the V gene TRBV7-3; D unclear. V lost 0 bases to trimming and J lost 0 bases, with 12 bases between them. This CDR3 has 16 amino acids. Germline CDR1 reads SGHTA; CDR2 reads FQGTGA. The CDR3 DNA reads TGTGCCAGCAGCTTAACTGGCGTGGAGAGCTCCTACGAGCAGTACTTC. The encoded protein is CASSLTGVESSYEQYF.

The chain employs TRBV6-1 and TRBJ1-5, with 8 bases lining up with TRBD1. Germline assignment: CDR1 MNHNS and CDR2 SASEGT. The ends lost 0 bases at V and 9 bases at J; junction bases unmatched: 7. This CDR3 region has 15 residues. The CDR3 nucleotides read TGTGCCAGCAGTGAAGCGACAGGGGAGTGGCGGCCCCAGCATTTT. This gives the protein CASSEATGEWRPQHF.

J is TRBJ1-2 and V is TRBV5-6; 9 bases align to TRBD1. The CDR3 covers 15 residues. Per the germline V gene, CDR1 is SGHDT and CDR2 is YYEEEE. With 5 bases clipped from V and 8 bases from J, the junction kept 13 bases outside the gene matches. CDR3 residues: CASSFLRGTGKGYTF. The CDR3 DNA reads TGTGCCAGCAGTTTCCTGAGGGGGACAGGGAAAGGCTACACCTTC.

V usage is TRBV11-2 and J usage is TRBJ2-5; D ambiguous. The CDR3 has 14 residues. CDR1 and CDR2 (germline): SGHAT, FQNNGV. V dropped 0 bases and J dropped 4 bases, with 9 bases sitting between them. The CDR3 DNA is TGTGCCAGCAGCTTAGAGACAACCGGAGAGACCCAGTACTTC. Encoded protein: CASSLETTGETQYF.

The J gene is TRBJ1-2, the V gene TRBV28; D not resolved. Germline V gene lookup returns CDR1 MDHEN and CDR2 SYDVKM. V was clipped by 2 bases and J by 7 bases, with 8 bases between them. CDR3 length: 12 amino acids. CDR3 in amino acids: CASSLPAVGYTF. The CDR3, as DNA: TGTGCCAGCAGTTTACCGGCGGTTGGCTACACCTTC.